Below, 32 T cell receptor beta chains from the same sample are listed, as sequenced in a study of T cells in Graves' hyperthyroidism and ophthalmopathy. What was amplified from RNA transcripts were TCR beta CDR3 regions. The primer set for the first-round RT-PCR of the TCR CDR3 was HTBI. TCRdb ran MiXCR on the multiplex PCR reads and lists one entry per CDR3 protein. Among approximately 640,000 distinct CDR3 sequences listed, under 20% were seen once. Sequenced input: blood. The source of these receptors is a woman aged 25 to 45 with Graves' hyperthyroidism.

This clonotype was recorded a few times. V gene TRBV9 combines with J gene TRBJ2-2; TRBD2 matches 14 bases. V trimming: 3 bases; J trimming: 5 bases; junction bases outside the gene matches: 6. CDR3 length: 17 residues. Germline V gives CDR1 SGDLS, CDR2 YYNGEE. The DNA for the CDR3 is TGTGCCAGCAGCGAGGTGGGACTAGCGGGAGAAACCGGGGAGCTGTTTTTT. This sequence encodes CASSEVGLAGETGELFF.

The V call is TRBV4-3, the J call TRBJ2-7; 7 bases are shared with TRBD2. Per the germline V gene, CDR1 is LGHNA and CDR2 is YSLEER. V was clipped by 0 bases and J by 0 bases; unmatched bases: 5. This CDR3 region has 16 residues. CDR3: CASSQESASGSYEQYF. The CDR3 nucleotides read TGCGCCAGCAGCCAAGAATCGGCTAGCGGCTCCTACGAGCAGTACTTC.

This clonotype has more than one count but fewer than ten. V gene TRBV4-2 combines with J gene TRBJ1-1; D unclear. Between the trimmed V and J ends, which lost 6 bases and 1 base, there was a span of 15 bases. Germline V gives CDR1 LGHNA, CDR2 YNFKEQ. This CDR3 is 15 amino acids long. CDR3 coding DNA: TGTGCCAGCAGGGCTAGCGGGGTCGCGAACACTGAAGCTTTCTTT. Translating it yields CASRASGVANTEAFF.

At least ten counts were recorded for this clonotype. V and J are TRBV28 and TRBJ1-1; 9 bases fit TRBD1. The CDR3 spans 15 residues. Per germline, CDR1 MDHEN and CDR2 SYDVKM. J gave up 6 bases and V 6 bases, and 11 bases lay outside the gene matches. CDR3 sequence (DNA): TGTGCCAGCAGACCCGGGGACAGGGTCTTCGCTGAAGCTTTCTTT. This sequence encodes CASRPGDRVFAEAFF.

This clonotype has ten or more counts. The V call is TRBV2, the J call TRBJ2-7, with 7 bases aligning to TRBD1. Per germline, CDR1 SNHLY and CDR2 FYNNEI. V lost 0 bases to trimming and J lost 3 bases; unmatched junction nucleotides: 2. This CDR3 spans 14 amino acids. The CDR3: CASSEAGQLYEQYF. The CDR3 nucleotides are TGTGCCAGCAGTGAAGCGGGACAGCTCTACGAGCAGTACTTC.

This clonotype was seen ten or more times. This rearrangement joins TRBV24-1 to TRBJ2-1, with 12 bases that match TRBD2. Germline V lookup: CDR1 KGHDR, CDR2 SFDVKD. J was trimmed by 8 bases and V by 0 bases; bases with no gene match: 10. The CDR3 consists of 18 residues. For the CDR3, the DNA is TGTGCCACCAGTGATTTGGCTAGCGGGAGGGCCAGGGTCGATGAGCAGTTCTTC. Its translation is CATSDLASGRARVDEQFF.

This clonotype was observed many times. This chain connects TRBV2 to TRBJ1-5, with TRBD1 matching over 7 bases. Germline CDR1 and CDR2: SNHLY and FYNNEI. The CDR3 covers 15 residues. The ends lost 3 bases at V and 6 bases at J; junction bases unmatched: 8. In nucleotides, the CDR3 is TGTGCCAGCAGTGAGGCAGGGGGAGCCACTCAGCCCCAGCATTTT. This sequence encodes CASSEAGGATQPQHF.

The table lists this clonotype with many counts. In DNA form, the CDR3 reads TGTGCCAGCAGCTTTGGACTAGCGGGAGGGCAATTTTACAATGAGCAGTTCTTC. Translated: CASSFGLAGGQFYNEQFF. The chain combines TRBV3-1 with TRBJ2-1, with 15 positions matching TRBD2. Trimming took 5 bases from V and 4 from J; bases not matched to a gene: 9. Germline lookup yields CDR1 LGHDT and CDR2 YNNKEL (reference sequence). The CDR3 covers 18 residues.

The sample holds a few counts of this clonotype. It may be a read error: a sequence one base away is much more abundant. The genes are TRBV2 and TRBJ2-7, with 7 bases fitting TRBD2. The CDR3 contains 11 residues. The germline CDR1 and CDR2 sequences are SNHLY and FYNNEI. CDR3 amino acids: CASTSGYEQHF. DNA of the CDR3: TGTGCCAGCACTAGCGGTTACGAGCAGCACTTC.

This clonotype has a count of ten or more. Written as DNA, the CDR3 is TGCAGCGCCAAGGGGTCGGGGGTCGAGCAGTACTTC. It is translated as CSAKGSGVEQYF. The V gene is TRBV29-1, the J gene TRBJ2-7; TRBD2 might be the D (6 bases). Germline assignment: CDR1 SQVTM and CDR2 ANQGSEA. The germline V and J ends were trimmed by 7 bases and 6 bases, with 16 bases remaining between them. CDR3 length equals 12 residues.

This clonotype was counted at least ten times. The chain is built from TRBV5-1 and TRBJ2-1; 8 bases are a match to TRBD2. With 4 bases clipped from V and 3 bases from J, the junction kept 9 bases outside the gene matches. The CDR3 extends over 16 amino acids. Germline assignment: CDR1 SGHRS and CDR2 YFSETQ. The CDR3 sequence: CASSAQPGTSYNEQFF. CDR3 DNA: TGCGCCAGCAGCGCACAACCCGGGACTAGCTACAATGAGCAGTTCTTC.

This clonotype was recorded many times. J is TRBJ2-4 and V is TRBV2; 10 bases map to TRBD1. The ends lost 6 bases at V and 10 bases at J; junction bases unmatched: 6. Germline CDR1 SNHLY, CDR2 FYNNEI. This CDR3 is 13 amino acids long. This CDR3 reads CASRDGTGEIQYF. In DNA, the CDR3 is TGTGCCAGCAGAGACGGGACAGGGGAGATTCAGTACTTC. The full variable domain, with the rest looked up from reference TRBV2 and TRBJ2-4, is EPEVTQTPSHQVTQMGQEVILRCVPISNHLYFYWYRQILGQKVEFLVSFYNNEISEKSEIFDDQFSVERPDGSNFTLKIRSTKLEDSAMYFCASRDGTGEIQYFGAGTRLSVL.

The table lists this clonotype with a few counts. V and J are TRBV10-3 and TRBJ1-4, with 8 bases identical to TRBD1. The V gene end was trimmed by 5 bases and the J gene end by 4 bases; junction bases not matched to a gene: 3. The CDR3 is made up of 14 amino acids. The germline V gene encodes CDR1 ENHRY and CDR2 SYGVKD. The CDR3 sequence: CAISLTGGNEKLFF. The CDR3 coding sequence is TGTGCCATCAGTCTAACAGGGGGTAATGAAAAACTGTTTTTT.

A note on this clonotype: At one of its ends the junction is not consistent with the germline gene, which may arise from a read error. The rearrangement joins TRBV13 to TRBJ2-3; TRBD2 agrees at 10 bases. CDR1 is PRHDT, CDR2 FYEKMQ, per germline (reference sequence). The CDR3 spans 14 residues. The CDR3 sequence is CASRPGLATATQYF. The CDR3 DNA sequence: TGTGCCAGCAGACCGGGACTAGCGACAGCTACGCAGTATTTT.

In this sample, this clonotype turned up a few times. The chain is built from TRBV18 and TRBJ2-3, with TRBD1 matching over 8 bases. After removal of 3 bases from V and 4 bases from J, the junction contained 12 bases not matched to a gene. The CDR3 runs to 17 residues. CDR1 is KGHSH and CDR2 is LQKENI in the germline V gene. The CDR3 spells CASSPPPTGDGADTQYF. For the CDR3, the DNA is TGTGCCAGCTCACCCCCACCGACAGGGGATGGGGCAGATACGCAGTATTTT.

This clonotype came up many times. J is TRBJ2-5 and V is TRBV7-9, with TRBD1 as a possible D gene (6 bases). Germline values: CDR1 SEHNR, CDR2 FQNEAQ (reference sequence). Between the trimmed V and J ends, which lost 1 base and 5 bases, there was a span of 20 bases. The CDR3 spans 17 residues. In DNA, the CDR3 is TGTGCCAGCAGCTTAGGCCGGACAGCCGGGGCTGGGGAGACCCAGTACTTC. Residues: CASSLGRTAGAGETQYF.

The V gene is TRBV30, the J gene TRBJ2-1; 10 nucleotides line up with TRBD2. The V segment lost 2 bases and the J segment 7 bases; nucleotides outside the gene matches: 5. The CDR3 loop spans 14 amino acids. The germline V gene encodes CDR1 GTSNPN and CDR2 SVGIG (reference sequence). CDR3 sequence: CAWSPSGSSNEQFF. The CDR3 coding sequence is TGTGCCTGGAGTCCTAGCGGGAGCTCGAATGAGCAGTTCTTC.

This clonotype came up many times. The V and J genes are TRBV12-5 and TRBJ1-5; D is unresolved. The length of the CDR3 is 17 residues. The V end lost 1 base, the J end lost 6 bases, and 19 bases lay between the germline ends. CDR1 is LGHNT, CDR2 FRNRAP, per germline. CDR3 amino acids: CASGLARQPGIGQPQHF. The CDR3 DNA reads TGTGCTAGTGGTTTGGCTCGTCAGCCGGGGATAGGTCAGCCCCAGCATTTT.

The J gene is TRBJ2-3, the V gene TRBV18; D remains unclear. The CDR3 totals 15 residues. Germline V gene sequence: CDR1 KGHSH, CDR2 LQKENI. Deletions cut 6 bases from V and 2 bases from J, with 15 bases between. The CDR3 loop reads CASSLGRGTTDTQYF. CDR3 bases: TGTGCCAGCTCCCTCGGGCGAGGCACCACAGATACGCAGTATTTT.

There are a few counts of this clonotype. The chain is built from TRBV20-1 and TRBJ2-1, with 12 bases identical to TRBD2. Germline CDR1 reads DFQATT; CDR2 reads SNEGSKA (reference sequence). The CDR3 is 14 residues long. With V trimmed by 6 bases and J by 8 bases, 8 bases remained unmatched. CDR3 amino acids: CSARLAGDEDEQFF. The CDR3 nucleotides are TGCAGTGCGAGACTAGCGGGAGATGAGGATGAGCAGTTCTTC.

This clonotype occurred many times. This chain uses TRBV11-3 with TRBJ2-7, with D tentatively TRBD2 (5 bases). The CDR3 sequence is 12 residues long. Per germline, CDR1 SGHNT and CDR2 YENEEA. V lost 3 bases and J lost 7, with 10 bases in between. As DNA, the CDR3 is TGTGCCAGCAGCTTCCGTTCGGGGGAGCAGTACTTC. Translating it yields CASSFRSGEQYF.

This clonotype has ten or more counts. The CDR3 sequence: CASSFQGEEALYEQYF. CDR3 coding DNA: TGTGCCAGCAGCTTCCAAGGGGAAGAGGCCCTCTACGAGCAGTACTTC. The gene calls are TRBV7-9 and TRBJ2-7; D may be TRBD1 (5 bases). V gave up 3 bases and J gave up 3 bases, with 18 bases separating them. Per germline, CDR1 SEHNR and CDR2 FQNEAQ (reference sequence). The CDR3 totals 16 residues.

As to this clonotype: At one boundary the junction diverges from the germline segment, which might be a read error. The chain has TRBV19 and TRBJ1-5; no clear D. This CDR3 has 14 residues. CDR1 and CDR2 from the germline V gene are LNHDA and SQIVND (reference sequence). The CDR3 DNA reads TGTGCCCGTAGTATTTCTCGGCAGAATCAGCCCCAGCATTTT. Protein: CARSISRQNQPQHF.

In nucleotides, the CDR3 is TGTGCCAGCTTTCGGACTAGCGGGAGGGCACCGAACACCGGGGAGCTGTTTTTT. Translated, it gives CASFRTSGRAPNTGELFF. This chain joins TRBV27 and TRBJ2-2; TRBD2 matches 15 bases. The CDR3 is 18 amino acids. Per the germline V gene, CDR1 is MNHEY and CDR2 is SMNVEV (reference sequence). Trimming at V came to 8 bases and at J to 0 bases, leaving 7 bases not matched to a gene.

As regards this clonotype: One junction end disagrees with the germline gene, perhaps due to a read error. The chain recombines TRBV28 with TRBJ1-4; D is unresolved. This CDR3 has 14 residues. Germline assignment: CDR1 MDHEN and CDR2 SYDVKM. The CDR3 sequence is CASSSPSTNEELFF. The CDR3 nucleotides read TGTGCCAGCAGTTCCCCCAGCACTAATGAAGAACTGTTTTTT.

The rearrangement joins TRBV28 to TRBJ2-1, with D unclear. Germline V gene sequence: CDR1 MDHEN, CDR2 SYDVKM. The CDR3 runs to 12 residues. Trimming took off 7 bases at V and 6 bases at J, with 10 bases between the two ends. The CDR3 loop is CASKWWANEQFF. The CDR3 nucleotides are TGTGCCAGCAAATGGTGGGCCAATGAGCAGTTCTTC.

This clonotype was observed a handful of times. The V gene is TRBV29-1, the J gene TRBJ1-2, with 10 bases matching TRBD1. This CDR3 is 13 amino acids long. V shed 3 bases, J shed 7 bases, and the junction held 5 bases outside the gene matches. Germline V gene sequence: CDR1 SQVTM, CDR2 ANQGSEA. The CDR3 is CSVETGGSSGYTF. DNA of the CDR3: TGCAGCGTTGAGACAGGGGGCTCGAGTGGCTACACCTTC.

This clonotype appeared many times. The gene calls are TRBV7-2 and TRBJ1-1; D is uncertain. The germline V and J ends were trimmed by 6 bases and 1 base, with 9 bases remaining between them. This CDR3 has 13 amino acids. The germline CDR1 and CDR2 sequences are SGHTA and FQGNSA. In nucleotides, the CDR3 is TGTGCCAGCAGACCCCCAGCGAACACTGAAGCTTTCTTT. Its translation: CASRPPANTEAFF.

This clonotype was counted at least ten times. The rearrangement links TRBV25-1 to TRBJ1-1; D gene unclear. V lost 0 bases and J lost 4, with 12 bases in between. Per the germline V gene, CDR1 is MGHDK and CDR2 is SYGVNS. The CDR3 extends over 15 amino acids. CDR3 amino acids: CASSEYWGGSTEAFF. The CDR3 bases are TGTGCCAGCAGTGAATACTGGGGAGGGAGCACTGAAGCTTTCTTT.

This clonotype was counted a single time. This chain joins TRBV20-1 and TRBJ2-3; 14 nucleotides match TRBD2. The CDR3 covers 16 residues. The ends lost 6 bases at V and 3 bases at J; junction bases unmatched: 8. CDR1 and CDR2 (germline): DFQATT, SNEGSKA (reference sequence). CDR3 DNA: TGCAGTGCCTCGACTAGCGGGAGGGCCTCGACAGATACGCAGTATTTT. This sequence encodes CSASTSGRASTDTQYF.

The chain joins TRBV5-6 to TRBJ1-5; D unclear. Germline V gives CDR1 SGHDT, CDR2 YYEEEE. The germline V and J ends were trimmed by 2 bases and 0 bases, with 9 bases remaining between them. The CDR3 is 15 amino acids. This chain's CDR3 is CASSFGVRSNQPQHF. CDR3 coding DNA: TGTGCCAGCAGCTTCGGGGTACGTAGCAATCAGCCCCAGCATTTT.

The rearrangement uses TRBV6-5 and TRBJ1-2, with D perhaps matching TRBD1 (5 bases). The germline CDR1 and CDR2 sequences are MNHEY and SVGAGI. V shed 0 bases and J shed 8 bases, with 13 bases lying between them. There are 14 residues in the CDR3. The CDR3 loop reads CASSYSGGRLGYTF. The CDR3 DNA reads TGTGCCAGCAGTTACTCGGGGGGAAGGCTGGGCTACACCTTC.